This T cell receptor beta chain was observed in a study of cytomegalovirus exposure and HLA in healthy donors. Study as a whole: The use of the same platform for the 90 to 150 validation repertoires and the roughly 670 first-cohort repertoires was reported by a later analysis. Study observations and caveats: The classifier was said to identify cytomegalovirus status with high specificity and sensitivity. Through in vitro validation, three CMV-associated chains were shown to be specific for CMV antigens.

The table came from immunoSEQ multiplex PCR; TCRdb's copy has only in-frame clones and leaves some out. There are 90,000 to 150,000 clones in the sample; approximately 81% occur only once, and under 2.5% lies in the top ten. Concerning this clone: Its target is not known.

The CDR3 covers 15 residues. The germline V gene encodes CDR1 SGHDT and CDR2 YYEEEE. V dropped 0 bases and J dropped 5 bases, with 14 bases sitting between them. Sequenced sample: PBMCs. This clonotype was sampled from a young woman in good health and CMV-seronegative. The chain has TRBV5-6 and TRBJ2-5; no firm D call. The CDR3 spells CASSLGPTTVETQYF. Here the CDR3 DNA reads TGTGCCAGCAGCTTGGGGCCGACAACAGTGGAGACCCAGTACTTC.